This T cell receptor (beta chain) was observed in a study of T cell responses to AZD1222 COVID-19 vaccine (dated by TCRdb to about 2021). About the investigation overall: AZD1222 recipients with second doses at about 4 weeks or about 12 weeks were pooled, because spike-specific TCR depth and breadth did not differ between schedules. Trial participants were enrolled by age into 18-55, 56-69 and 70-plus year subgroups, with around 140, 26 and 57 TCR-sequenced participants respectively. A total of 230 to 250 trial participants underwent TCR sequencing, of whom around 200 received two doses of AZD1222 and about 26 received two doses of the MenACWY control vaccine. What the research found in general, with its limitations: After two AZD1222 doses, spike-specific TCR breadth and depth were significantly higher than at day 0 and than in MenACWY recipients. The 56-69-year group was small, and its depth increase did not reach significance, likely because of low power. Reportedly, almost half of the unique spike-specific TCRs recognized epitopes lying outside the regions that are mutated in the B.1.351 and B.1.1.7 variants. Because no samples from the day 14 peak response were available, repertoires could be characterized only after the peak T cell response. CD4 TCRs associated with the vaccine covered the entire spike protein, and the dominant responses were in regions 160-218 and 743-854. Participants were mostly white British, with more females than males. The authors suggested clonal diversity may have been underestimated. Only five to seven AZD1222 recipients were SARS-CoV-2 seropositive at baseline, limiting conclusions about previously exposed vaccinees.

The intended sense of this specimen's time point label: baseline before first vaccination. Samples from vaccinated people were obtained from the UK trials COV001 and COV002, which included a single-blind randomized controlled phase 2/3 trial of AZD1222 (ChAdOx1 nCoV-19) in healthy adults. For TCRbeta chain sequencing, PBMC samples from trial participants were taken at day 0 and at day 28 after the second dose. The CDR3 runs 13 amino acids, cysteine and phenylalanine included. The read is trimmed to its CDR3 DNA, 39 bases read in frame from base 1. The CDR3 regions of human TCRbeta chains were analyzed by immunosequencing. Concerning the study's data processing: Repertoire TCRs were matched against a reference library of SARS-CoV-2-specific TCRs generated with the MIRA antigen-specificity platform. Breadth meant the fraction of unique TCRs that were SARS-CoV-2-associated, whereas depth meant the fraction of total T cells that were SARS-CoV-2-associated. Using the MIRA data, each spike-specific TCR was assigned both to the spike region to which the TCR was reactive and to a CD4 or CD8 class. Log10-transformed breadth and depth values were compared by one-way ANOVA with Sidak's multiple comparisons tests. Not all clones reach the TCRdb copy of this immuneACCESS table, which keeps in-frame sequences only. Checked studies attribute under half of the gap to unresolved V genes and leave the rest unexplained. V and J calls and clone size come straight from that table; D and trimming were deduced from the DNA. In this sample the table shows 65,000 to 85,000 clones, less than 90% of which occur a single time. Of the sample, around 20% is held by the ten largest clones.

About this clone itself: Its antigen remains unidentified. One base away there is no much larger clone; base qualities are not given.

This sequence uses TRBV21-1 and TRBJ2-7. TRBV21-1 is classified as a pseudogene. Specimen: peripheral blood, collected on day 0 of AZD1222 vaccination. This clonotype was obtained from an adult in good health. The CDR3 has the sequence CASSIVITYEQYF. The nucleotide sequence is TGTGCCAGCAGCATCGTGATCACCTACGAGCAGTACTTC.